The T cell receptor beta chain under discussion was sequenced for a study of T cell clonotyping in hematopoietic cell transplantation. Assay used: immunoSEQ multiplex PCR; TCRdb lists only in-frame clones, some missing. In the table there are 35,000 to 45,000 clones, roughly 88% of which are singletons. Only a few counts were recorded for this clone. Its antigen remains unidentified. Findings of the study overall: CD4 and CD8 repertoire contributions could not be separated without sorting. Recipient TCR diversity dropped after transplant; expanded clonotypes rose from day 30 to 180. Higher Inverse Simpson Index values in graft donor and pretransplant recipient predicted broader posttransplant TCR diversity.

The V gene lost 3 bases and the J gene lost 6 bases, with 12 bases spanning the gap. The length of the CDR3 is 13 residues. Looked up from germline, CDR1 is KGHSH and CDR2 is LQKENI. The sequenced material came from peripheral blood mononuclear cells. The rearrangement uses TRBV18 and TRBJ2-7; D is possibly TRBD1 or TRBD2 (5 bases each). The TCR comes from a woman in her forties in good health. Some clones in this sample may be carry-over from other donors' samples. As DNA, the CDR3 is TGTGCCAGCTCACCGGGACGGATTAGCGAGCAGTACTTC. It is translated as CASSPGRISEQYF.